Each of the 32 T cell receptor beta chains below was sequenced from the same sample in a study of blood T cell repertoires in COVID-19. Produced via immunoSEQ multiplex PCR; TCRdb's table is partial and in-frame only. The data contain more than 95,000 clones, under 90% of them seen just once; the ten biggest clones take up less than 45%. The sequenced material came from peripheral blood. The receptors derive from a man older than 75 with acute or convalescent COVID-19.

CDR3 residues: CASSLGRYNSPLHF. The CDR3 bases are TGCGCCAGCAGCTTGGGCAGGTATAATTCACCCCTCCACTTT. V usage is TRBV5-1 and J usage is TRBJ1-6; D is ambiguous. The V end was cut by 0 bases, the J end by 4 bases, with 5 bases between. The V gene's germline CDR1 is SGHRS and CDR2 YFSETQ. This CDR3 has 14 amino acids.

The chain carries TRBV5-1 and TRBJ1-4; D might be TRBD1 (5 bases). V lost 4 bases to trimming and J lost 0 bases, with 10 bases between them. The CDR3 spans 15 residues. The V gene's germline CDR1 is SGHRS and CDR2 YFSETQ. The CDR3: CASSSQGATNEKLFF. The DNA of the CDR3 is TGCGCCAGCAGCAGTCAGGGTGCAACTAATGAAAAACTGTTTTTT.

This chain joins TRBV19 and TRBJ2-4, with 7 bases matching TRBD1. Germline V gene sequence: CDR1 LNHDA, CDR2 SQIVND (reference sequence). V gave up 5 bases and J gave up 7 bases; unmatched junction bases: 8. The CDR3 is made up of 14 amino acids. CDR3 amino acids: CASSQDRPSNIQYF. The CDR3, as DNA: TGTGCCAGTAGTCAGGACAGGCCTTCGAACATTCAGTACTTC.

V gene TRBV3-1 (or the pseudogene TRBV3-2) combines with J gene TRBJ2-4; D perhaps matches TRBD2 (6 bases). This CDR3 is built from 17 residues. V was shortened by 4 bases and J by 2 bases, with 18 bases between the two germline ends. The germline gives CDR1 LGHDT, CDR2 YNNKEL (reference sequence). CDR3 region: CASSLTNGAGPKNIQYF. The CDR3 DNA reads as TGTGCCAGCAGCCTCACCAATGGGGCGGGGCCCAAAAACATTCAGTACTTC.

The V gene is TRBV4-1, the J gene TRBJ1-5; D unresolved. The germline gives CDR1 MGHRA, CDR2 YSYEKL. V was shortened by 0 bases and J by 0 bases, with 6 bases between the two germline ends. This CDR3 comprises 15 residues. The CDR3 protein is CASSQEGSSNQPQHF. The CDR3 DNA reads as TGCGCCAGCAGCCAAGAGGGGAGTAGCAATCAGCCCCAGCATTTT.

V usage is TRBV19 and J usage is TRBJ1-1; D not resolved. The V gene's germline CDR1 is LNHDA and CDR2 SQIVND (reference sequence). This CDR3 contains 15 residues. Deletions cut 3 bases from V and 1 base from J, with 12 bases between. CDR3 sequence: CASSMDFLRNTEAFF. CDR3 in DNA: TGTGCCAGTAGTATGGACTTTCTACGGAACACTGAAGCTTTCTTT.

The chain couples TRBV6-5 to TRBJ1-1; 10 bases are a match to TRBD1. V shed 6 bases and J 9 bases; nucleotides not matched to a gene: 4. Germline V lookup: CDR1 MNHEY, CDR2 SVGAGI. CDR3 length: 12 amino acids. In nucleotides, the CDR3 is TGTGCCAGCAGGACGACAGGGGGCAAAGCTTTCTTT. Translated: CASRTTGGKAFF.

The rearrangement links TRBV4-1 to TRBJ1-2, with 9 bases identical to TRBD1. With 4 bases clipped from V and 8 bases from J, the junction kept 8 bases outside the gene matches. The CDR3 runs to 14 residues. The germline V gene encodes CDR1 MGHRA and CDR2 YSYEKL. The CDR3 DNA reads as TGCGCCAGCAGCCGTCCCCTGACAGGGGGAGGCTACACCTTC. Translating it yields CASSRPLTGGGYTF.

The CDR3 protein is CASSPAGNLNTEAFF. The CDR3, as DNA: TGTGCCAGCTCACCCGCCGGGAACCTTAACACTGAAGCTTTCTTT. This sequence joins TRBV18 and TRBJ1-1; D remains ambiguous. Germline V gene sequence: CDR1 KGHSH, CDR2 LQKENI. Trimming removed 3 bases from V and 2 bases from J, with 13 bases in between. The CDR3 runs to 15 residues. Variable domain in full (rest from reference TRBV18 and TRBJ1-1): NAGVMQNPRHLVRRRGQEARLRCSPMKGHSHVYWYRQLPEEGLKFMVYLQKENIIDESGMPKERFSAEFPKEGPSILRIQQVVRGDSAAYFCASSPAGNLNTEAFFGQGTRLTVV.

CDR3 bases: TGCGCCAGCAGCAAAACGACTAGCAGTAAACCAGATACGCAGTATTTT. This gives the protein CASSKTTSSKPDTQYF. The chain recombines TRBV5-1 with TRBJ2-3; 7 bases agree with TRBD2. The CDR3 is 16 residues long. Germline V lookup: CDR1 SGHRS, CDR2 YFSETQ. V lost 4 bases and J lost 4; bases outside the gene matches: 12.

The V and J genes are TRBV5-1 and TRBJ2-5, with 14 bases aligning to TRBD2. J gave up 1 base and V 3 bases, and 8 bases lay outside the gene matches. The CDR3 contains 18 residues. Germline CDR1 reads SGHRS; CDR2 reads YFSETQ. CDR3 residues: CASSSGTSGSVGQETQYF. CDR3 bases: TGCGCCAGCAGCTCCGGGACTAGCGGGAGTGTTGGCCAAGAGACCCAGTACTTC. Complete variable domain (other parts from reference TRBV5-1 and TRBJ2-5): KAGVTQTPRYLIKTRGQQVTLSCSPISGHRSVSWYQQTPGQGLQFLFEYFSETQRNKGNFPGRFSGRQFSNSRSEMNVSTLELGDSALYLCASSSGTSGSVGQETQYFGPGTRLLVL.

V is TRBV15 and J is TRBJ2-5; the match to TRBD1 covers 8 bases. The CDR3 spans 15 residues. Germline V CDR1 and CDR2: LNHNV, YYDKDF (reference sequence). Unmatched junction bases numbered 2, after V lost 2 bases and J lost 0 bases. For the CDR3, the DNA is TGTGCCACCAGCAGAAACAGGGGGAACCAAGAGACCCAGTACTTC. Encoded protein: CATSRNRGNQETQYF.

The rearrangement joins TRBV28 to TRBJ2-2; a possible D gene is TRBD1 (7 bases). Trimming stripped 6 bases from V and 3 bases from J, with 20 bases between. CDR3 length equals 17 residues. The germline gives CDR1 MDHEN, CDR2 SYDVKM. CDR3 sequence: CASSHGRDRAYTGELFF. The CDR3 DNA reads as TGTGCCAGCAGCCACGGGCGGGACAGAGCCTACACCGGGGAGCTGTTTTTT.

This chain links TRBV11-3 with TRBJ2-1, with D possibly matching TRBD2 (5 bases). Germline assignment: CDR1 SGHNT and CDR2 YENEEA. The CDR3 is 14 residues long. Trimming removed 4 bases at V and 2 bases at J, with 9 bases between. In nucleotides, the CDR3 is TGTGCCAGCAGCTCGGACTTGACCTACAATGAGCAGTTCTTC. Translation: CASSSDLTYNEQFF.

This chain connects TRBV6-5 to TRBJ1-5; the D is unclear. Germline CDR1 and CDR2: MNHEY and SVGAGI. The length of the CDR3 is 15 residues. V lost 4 bases, J lost 4 bases, and 14 bases lay in between. This CDR3 is CASSSLDGNNQPQHF. The CDR3 DNA is TGTGCCAGCAGTTCCCTAGACGGAAATAATCAGCCCCAGCATTTT.

The rearrangement uses TRBV9 and TRBJ2-3, with D maybe TRBD2 (6 bases). Trimming pared 0 bases from V and 0 bases from J, leaving 11 bases between. CDR1 and CDR2 from the germline V gene are SGDLS and YYNGEE. The CDR3 runs 16 residues. The DNA for the CDR3 is TGTGCCAGCAGCGTAGACGGGAGATCTAGCACAGATACGCAGTATTTT. Translation gives CASSVDGRSSTDTQYF.

The chain employs TRBV7-9 and TRBJ2-4, with a possible D match to TRBD1 (5 bases). Looked up from germline, CDR1 is SEHNR and CDR2 is FQNEAQ (reference sequence). The CDR3 sequence is 16 residues long. V was pared by 4 bases and J by 2 bases, with 15 bases between. CDR3 region: CASSSIQALSKNIQYF. The CDR3 DNA follows: TGTGCCAGCAGCTCCATACAGGCGTTGTCCAAAAACATTCAGTACTTC.

V is TRBV12-3 or TRBV12-4 and J is TRBJ1-2, with D tentatively TRBD1 (6 bases). This CDR3 comprises 13 residues. Deletions cut 2 bases from V and 4 bases from J, with 8 bases between. The chain's CDR3 is CASSLRGSYGYTF. The CDR3 DNA is TGTGCCAGCAGTTTAAGGGGGAGCTATGGCTACACCTTC.

This clone has just one count. The rearrangement uses TRBV11-3 and TRBJ2-2, with 9 bases lining up with TRBD2. Germline V CDR1 and CDR2: SGHNT, YENEEA. The junction had 0 bases not matched to a gene; V was cut back by 1 base and J by 6 bases. The CDR3 is made up of 14 amino acids. The CDR3 loop is CASSLVAGAGELFF. Written as DNA, the CDR3 is TGTGCCAGCAGCTTAGTAGCGGGAGCCGGGGAGCTGTTTTTT.

This chain connects TRBV27 to TRBJ2-2; 8 bases map to TRBD2. Germline V gives CDR1 MNHEY, CDR2 SMNVEV (reference sequence). The CDR3 runs 12 residues. The trim removed 8 bases at V and 5 bases at J, leaving 1 base unmatched. The chain's CDR3 is CASQRGTGELFF. In DNA form, the CDR3 reads TGTGCCAGCCAGCGGGGGACCGGGGAGCTGTTTTTT.

This rearrangement joins TRBV15 to TRBJ1-4; TRBD1 agrees at 7 bases. The CDR3 is 15 residues long. Per germline, CDR1 LNHNV and CDR2 YYDKDF (reference sequence). The junction had 3 bases not matched to a gene; V was cut back by 0 bases and J by 5 bases. The CDR3: CATSRDQGGNEKLFF. The DNA for the CDR3 is TGTGCCACCAGCAGAGATCAGGGGGGAAATGAAAAACTGTTTTTT.

The chain carries TRBV19 and TRBJ1-1, with 8 bases identical to TRBD1. The ends lost 10 bases at V and 4 bases at J; junction bases unmatched: 8. The CDR3 has 13 residues. Germline V gene lookup returns CDR1 LNHDA and CDR2 SQIVND (reference sequence). CDR3 in DNA: TGTGCCACACATTTTACAGGGGGCACTGAAGCTTTCTTT. The encoded protein is CATHFTGGTEAFF. The full variable domain, with the rest looked up from reference TRBV19 and TRBJ1-1, is DGGITQSPKYLFRKEGQNVTLSCEQNLNHDAMYWYRQDPGQGLRLIYYSQIVNDFQKGDIAEGYSVSREKKESFPLTVTSAQKNPTAFYLCATHFTGGTEAFFGQGTRLTVV.

This rearrangement joins TRBV30 to TRBJ1-4; a weak D match, TRBD1 (5 bases). CDR1 is GTSNPN and CDR2 is SVGIG in the germline V gene (reference sequence). The CDR3 has 15 amino acids. The CDR3 is CALKQVSATNEKLFF. CDR3 coding DNA: TGTGCTTTAAAACAGGTTTCAGCAACTAATGAAAAACTGTTTTTT.

This clone was seen once. The chain uses TRBV4-2 and TRBJ2-7; D is possibly TRBD1 (5 bases). The V end lost 4 bases, the J end lost 2 bases, and 9 bases lay between the germline ends. Germline V gene data show CDR1 as LGHNA and CDR2 as YNFKEQ. The CDR3 runs 13 residues. CDR3 in amino acids: CASSPIGAYEQYF. DNA for the CDR3: TGTGCCAGCAGCCCGATAGGGGCCTACGAGCAGTACTTC.

V and J are TRBV25-1 and TRBJ2-7; D remains unclear. CDR3 length equals 12 residues. V lost 3 bases and J 6 bases, leaving 9 bases between the germline ends. CDR1 and CDR2 (germline): MGHDK, SYGVNS. The CDR3 region is CASSDMRSEQYF. The CDR3 coding sequence is TGTGCCAGCAGTGATATGCGGTCCGAGCAGTACTTC.

This clone is a singleton in its sample. CDR3 protein: CSGTGGTDTQYF. DNA of the CDR3: TGCAGCGGCACAGGGGGCACAGATACGCAGTATTTT. The V call is TRBV29-1, the J call TRBJ2-3; 7 bases match TRBD1. Looked up from germline, CDR1 is SQVTM and CDR2 is ANQGSEA. V lost 7 bases to trimming and J lost 1 base; unmatched junction nucleotides: 2. This CDR3 comprises 12 residues.

The chain combines TRBV28 with TRBJ2-7; 7 positions match TRBD2. Trimming cost V 0 bases and J 0 bases; bases outside gene matches: 5. CDR3 length: 16 amino acids. From germline, CDR1 is MDHEN and CDR2 SYDVKM. CDR3 protein: CASSLWGRGSSYEQYF. The CDR3 DNA reads as TGTGCCAGCAGTTTATGGGGGAGGGGAAGCTCCTACGAGCAGTACTTC. Variable domain in full (rest from reference TRBV28 and TRBJ2-7): DVKVTQSSRYLVKRTGEKVFLECVQDMDHENMFWYRQDPGLGLRLIYFSYDVKMKEKGDIPEGYSVSREKKERFSLILESASTNQTSMYLCASSLWGRGSSYEQYFGPGTRLTVT.

Here the CDR3 reads CASSLAPGSTEAFF. CDR3 in DNA: TGTGCCAGCAGCTTAGCGCCGGGGAGCACTGAAGCTTTCTTT. The chain has TRBV7-8 and TRBJ1-1, with D hard to call. Per germline, CDR1 SGHVS and CDR2 FQNEAQ. The CDR3 is 14 residues long. With 0 bases removed from V and 4 bases from J, the gap between germline ends came to 9 bases. Full variable domain (outside the CDR3, taken from reference TRBV7-8 and TRBJ1-1): GAGVSQSPRYKVAKRGQDVALRCDPISGHVSLFWYQQALGQGPEFLTYFQNEAQLDKSGLPSDRFFAERPEGSVSTLKIQRTQQEDSAVYLCASSLAPGSTEAFFGQGTRLTVV.

The V and J genes are TRBV19 and TRBJ1-6, with a possible D match to TRBD1 (5 bases). This CDR3 region has 15 residues. Trimming pared 5 bases from V and 9 bases from J, leaving 17 bases between. Germline CDR1 reads LNHDA; CDR2 reads SQIVND (reference sequence). The CDR3 reads CASSFSTVGGSPLHF. CDR3 nucleotides: TGTGCCAGTAGTTTTTCGACAGTCGGTGGTTCACCCCTCCACTTT. Variable domain in full (rest from reference TRBV19 and TRBJ1-6): DGGITQSPKYLFRKEGQNVTLSCEQNLNHDAMYWYRQDPGQGLRLIYYSQIVNDFQKGDIAEGYSVSREKKESFPLTVTSAQKNPTAFYLCASSFSTVGGSPLHFGNGTRLTVT.

This clone appeared a few times. CDR3 loop: CASSLSGKIYEQYF. The CDR3 coding sequence is TGTGCCAGCAGCCTTAGCGGGAAAATCTACGAGCAGTACTTC. The chain couples TRBV28 to TRBJ2-7, with 8 bases fitting TRBD2. Trimming took 6 bases from V and 3 from J; bases not matched to a gene: 7. This CDR3 contains 14 residues. The V gene's germline CDR1 is MDHEN and CDR2 SYDVKM.

The rearrangement links TRBV19 to TRBJ1-3; D unresolved. The V end lost 3 bases, the J end lost 0 bases, and 6 bases lay between the germline ends. Germline V lookup: CDR1 LNHDA, CDR2 SQIVND (reference sequence). This CDR3 has 14 amino acids. The DNA for the CDR3 is TGTGCCAGTAGTATCGGCGGCTCTGGAAACACCATATATTTT. Residues: CASSIGGSGNTIYF.

This clone was detected once. The chain couples TRBV18 to TRBJ1-3; tentatively, D is TRBD1 (6 bases). CDR1 is KGHSH, CDR2 LQKENI, per germline. Trimming removed 1 base from V and 2 bases from J, with 12 bases in between. CDR3 length: 16 amino acids. The DNA for the CDR3 is TGTGCCAGCTCACCACGGACAGCGTCAACTGGAAACACCATATATTTT. Protein sequence: CASSPRTASTGNTIYF.